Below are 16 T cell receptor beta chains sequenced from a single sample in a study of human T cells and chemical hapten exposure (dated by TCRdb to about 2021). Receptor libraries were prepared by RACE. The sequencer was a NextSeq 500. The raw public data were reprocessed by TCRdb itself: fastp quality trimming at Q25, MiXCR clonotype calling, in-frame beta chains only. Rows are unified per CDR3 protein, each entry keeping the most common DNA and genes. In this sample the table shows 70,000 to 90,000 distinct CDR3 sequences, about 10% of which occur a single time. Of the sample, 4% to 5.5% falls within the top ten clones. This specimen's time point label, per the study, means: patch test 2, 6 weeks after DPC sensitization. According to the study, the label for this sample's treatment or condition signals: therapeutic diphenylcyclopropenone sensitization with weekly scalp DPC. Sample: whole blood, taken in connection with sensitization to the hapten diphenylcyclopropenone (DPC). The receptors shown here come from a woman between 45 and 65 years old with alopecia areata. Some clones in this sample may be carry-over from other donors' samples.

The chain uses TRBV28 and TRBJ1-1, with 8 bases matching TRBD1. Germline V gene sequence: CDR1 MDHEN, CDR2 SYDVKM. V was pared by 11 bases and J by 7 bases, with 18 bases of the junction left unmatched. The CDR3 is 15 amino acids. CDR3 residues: CAGVQGAGGGGEAFF. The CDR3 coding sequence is TGTGCCGGCGTCCAGGGGGCCGGCGGTGGGGGTGAAGCTTTCTTT. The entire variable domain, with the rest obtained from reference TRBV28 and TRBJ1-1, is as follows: DVKVTQSSRYLVKRTGEKVFLECVQDMDHENMFWYRQDPGLGLRLIYFSYDVKMKEKGDIPEGYSVSREKKERFSLILESASTNQTSMYLCAGVQGAGGGGEAFFGQGTRLTVV.

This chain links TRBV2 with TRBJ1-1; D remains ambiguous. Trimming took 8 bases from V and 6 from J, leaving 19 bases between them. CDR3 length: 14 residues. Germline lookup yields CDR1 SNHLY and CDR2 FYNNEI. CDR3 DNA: TGTGCCAGCTCCTCCCAGGTTATGAGGGCTGAAGCTTTCTTT. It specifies CASSSQVMRAEAFF. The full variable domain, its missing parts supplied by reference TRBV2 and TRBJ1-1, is EPEVTQTPSHQVTQMGQEVILRCVPISNHLYFYWYRQILGQKVEFLVSFYNNEISEKSEIFDDQFSVERPDGSNFTLKIRSTKLEDSAMYFCASSSQVMRAEAFFGQGTRLTVV.

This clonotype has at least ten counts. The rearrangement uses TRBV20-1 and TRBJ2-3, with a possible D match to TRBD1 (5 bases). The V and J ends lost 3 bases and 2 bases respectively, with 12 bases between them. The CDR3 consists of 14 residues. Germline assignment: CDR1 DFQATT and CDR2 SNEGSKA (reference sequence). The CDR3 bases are TGCAGTGCTAGGGGCACCAGGGCCACAGATACGCAGTATTTT. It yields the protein CSARGTRATDTQYF.

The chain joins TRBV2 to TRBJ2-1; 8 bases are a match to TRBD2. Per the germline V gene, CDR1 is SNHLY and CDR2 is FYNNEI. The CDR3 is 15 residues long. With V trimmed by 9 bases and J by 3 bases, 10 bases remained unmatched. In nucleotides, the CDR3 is TGTGCCAGGAACGCCGGGACTAGTAACTACAATGAGCAGTTCTTC. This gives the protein CARNAGTSNYNEQFF.

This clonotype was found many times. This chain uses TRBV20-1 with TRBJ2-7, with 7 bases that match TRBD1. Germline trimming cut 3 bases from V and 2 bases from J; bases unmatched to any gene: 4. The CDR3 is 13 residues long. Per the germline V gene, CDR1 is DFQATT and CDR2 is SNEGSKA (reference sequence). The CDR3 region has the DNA TGCAGTGCTAGCCCACAGGGGCCCTACGAGCAGTACTTC. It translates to CSASPQGPYEQYF.

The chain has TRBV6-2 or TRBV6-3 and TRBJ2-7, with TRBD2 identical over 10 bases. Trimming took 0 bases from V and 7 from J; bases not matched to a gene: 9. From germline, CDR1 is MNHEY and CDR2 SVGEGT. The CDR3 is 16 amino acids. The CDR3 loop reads CASSYSRTSGVLEQYF. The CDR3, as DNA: TGTGCCAGCAGTTACTCTCGGACTAGCGGCGTTTTAGAGCAGTACTTC.

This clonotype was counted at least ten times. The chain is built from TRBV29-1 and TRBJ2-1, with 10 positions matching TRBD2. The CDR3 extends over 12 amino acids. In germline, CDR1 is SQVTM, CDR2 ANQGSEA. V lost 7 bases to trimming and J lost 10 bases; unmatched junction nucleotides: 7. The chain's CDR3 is CSAGSGLAEQFF. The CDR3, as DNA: TGCAGCGCTGGATCGGGACTAGCGGAGCAGTTCTTC.

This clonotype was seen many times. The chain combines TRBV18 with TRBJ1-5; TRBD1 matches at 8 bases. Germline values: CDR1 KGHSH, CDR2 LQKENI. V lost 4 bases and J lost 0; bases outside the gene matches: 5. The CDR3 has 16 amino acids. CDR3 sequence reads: CASSRGTGNSNQPQHF. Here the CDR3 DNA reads TGTGCCAGCTCACGAGGGACAGGCAATAGCAATCAGCCCCAGCATTTT.

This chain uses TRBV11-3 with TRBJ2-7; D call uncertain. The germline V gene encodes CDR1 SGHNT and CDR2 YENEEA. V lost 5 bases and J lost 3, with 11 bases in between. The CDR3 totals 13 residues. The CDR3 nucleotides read TGTGCCAGCAGCGCCGGACCGAACTACGAGCAGTACTTC. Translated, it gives CASSAGPNYEQYF.

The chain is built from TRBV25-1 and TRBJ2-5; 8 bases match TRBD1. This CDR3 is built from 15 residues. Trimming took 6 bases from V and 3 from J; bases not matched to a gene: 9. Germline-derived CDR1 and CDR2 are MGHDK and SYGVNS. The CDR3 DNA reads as TGTGCCAGCAGCCCCCCTGACAGGGGAGAAGAGACCCAGTACTTC. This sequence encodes CASSPPDRGEETQYF.

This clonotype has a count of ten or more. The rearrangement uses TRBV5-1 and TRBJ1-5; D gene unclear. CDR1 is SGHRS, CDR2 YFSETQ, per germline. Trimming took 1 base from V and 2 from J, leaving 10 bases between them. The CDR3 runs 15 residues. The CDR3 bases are TGCGCCAGCAGCTTGAACCCGACGGGCAATCAGCCCCAGCATTTT. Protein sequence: CASSLNPTGNQPQHF.

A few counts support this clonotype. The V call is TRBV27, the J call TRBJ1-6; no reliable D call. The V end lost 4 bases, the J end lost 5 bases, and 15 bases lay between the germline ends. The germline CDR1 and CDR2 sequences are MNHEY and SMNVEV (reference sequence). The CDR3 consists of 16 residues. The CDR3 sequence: CASSYSVTPNNSPLHF. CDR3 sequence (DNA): TGTGCCAGCAGTTACTCGGTCACCCCCAATAATTCACCCCTCCACTTT.

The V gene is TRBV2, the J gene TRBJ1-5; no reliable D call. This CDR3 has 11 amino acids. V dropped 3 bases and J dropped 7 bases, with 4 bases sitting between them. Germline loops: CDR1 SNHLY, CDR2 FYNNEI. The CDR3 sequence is CASSDGQPQHF. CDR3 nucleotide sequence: TGTGCCAGCAGTGACGGCCAGCCCCAGCATTTT.

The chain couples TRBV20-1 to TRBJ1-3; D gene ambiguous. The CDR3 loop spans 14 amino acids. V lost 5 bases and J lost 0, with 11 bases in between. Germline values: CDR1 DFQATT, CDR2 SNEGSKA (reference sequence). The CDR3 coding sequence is TGCAGTGCTCCGAGTCCCAGCTCTGGAAACACCATATATTTT. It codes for CSAPSPSSGNTIYF.

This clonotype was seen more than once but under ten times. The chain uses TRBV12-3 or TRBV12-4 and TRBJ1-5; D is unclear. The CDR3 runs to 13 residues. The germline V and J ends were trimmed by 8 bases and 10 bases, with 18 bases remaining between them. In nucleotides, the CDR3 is TGTGCCAGCGGGTTTACCAACCGGGCACCCCAGCATTTT. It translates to CASGFTNRAPQHF.

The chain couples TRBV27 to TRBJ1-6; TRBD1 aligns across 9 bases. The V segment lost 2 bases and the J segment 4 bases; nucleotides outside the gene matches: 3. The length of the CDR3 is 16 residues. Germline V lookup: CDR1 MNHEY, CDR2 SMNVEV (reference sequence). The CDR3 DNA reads TGTGCCAGCAGTTTACGCGGGACAGGGTATAATTCACCCCTCCACTTT. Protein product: CASSLRGTGYNSPLHF.